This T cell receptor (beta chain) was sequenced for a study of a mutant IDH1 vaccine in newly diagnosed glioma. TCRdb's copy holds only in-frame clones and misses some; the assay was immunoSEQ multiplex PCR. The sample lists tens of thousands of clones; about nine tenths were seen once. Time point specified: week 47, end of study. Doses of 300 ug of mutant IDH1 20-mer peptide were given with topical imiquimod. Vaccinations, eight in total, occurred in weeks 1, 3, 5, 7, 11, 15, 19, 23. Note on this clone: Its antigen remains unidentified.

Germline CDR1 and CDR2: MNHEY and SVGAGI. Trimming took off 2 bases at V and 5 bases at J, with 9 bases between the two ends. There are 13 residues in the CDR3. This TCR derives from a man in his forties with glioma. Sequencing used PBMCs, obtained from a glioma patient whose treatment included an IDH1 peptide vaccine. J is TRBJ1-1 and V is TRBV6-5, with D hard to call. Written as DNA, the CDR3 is TGTGCCAGCAGTTACGGACGGAAGACTGAAGCTTTCTTT. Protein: CASSYGRKTEAFF.